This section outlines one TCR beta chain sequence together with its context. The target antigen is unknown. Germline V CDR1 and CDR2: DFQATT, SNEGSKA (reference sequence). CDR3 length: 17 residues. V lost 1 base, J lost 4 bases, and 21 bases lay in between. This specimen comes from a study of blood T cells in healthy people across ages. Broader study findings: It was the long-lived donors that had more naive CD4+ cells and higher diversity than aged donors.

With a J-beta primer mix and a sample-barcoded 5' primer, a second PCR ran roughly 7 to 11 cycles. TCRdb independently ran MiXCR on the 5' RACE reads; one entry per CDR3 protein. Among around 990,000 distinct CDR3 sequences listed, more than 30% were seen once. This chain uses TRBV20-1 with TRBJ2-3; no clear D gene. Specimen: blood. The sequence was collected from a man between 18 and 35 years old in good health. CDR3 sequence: CSARGAIFVLSADTQYF. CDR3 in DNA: TGCAGTGCTAGAGGGGCTATATTTGTCCTCTCCGCAGATACGCAGTATTTT.